The 10 T cell receptor beta chains below were found in one sample sequenced in a study of CD8+ T cells in alopecia areata. Once RNA had been extracted, it was reverse transcribed into cDNA to act as the sequencing template. Generated by immunoSEQ multiplex PCR, the TCRdb table keeps only in-frame clones and is missing some. The table records around 210,000 clones, roughly three fifths of them present only once. The sequenced sample was CD8+ T cells sorted from blood. Receptors were obtained from a human donor in good health.

J is TRBJ2-1 and V is TRBV10-2; weak D call: TRBD1 (5 bases). Trimming removed 8 bases at V and 6 bases at J, with 8 bases between. The CDR3 extends over 11 amino acids. Looked up from germline, CDR1 is WSHSY and CDR2 is SAAADI. CDR3 amino acids: CASGQGNEQFF. For the CDR3, the DNA is TGCGCCAGCGGACAAGGCAATGAGCAGTTCTTC.

The chain employs TRBV6-1 and TRBJ1-1, with 7 positions matching TRBD1. J gave up 7 bases and V 6 bases, and 5 bases lay outside the gene matches. The germline gives CDR1 MNHNS, CDR2 SASEGT. CDR3 length: 12 amino acids. CDR3 DNA sequence: TGTGCCAGCAGCCACAGGGGCGGTGAAGCTTTCTTT. It encodes CASSHRGGEAFF.

The V and J genes are TRBV11-2 and TRBJ2-7; D not resolved. CDR1 and CDR2 from the germline V gene are SGHAT and FQNNGV. The length of the CDR3 is 14 residues. The V and J ends lost 5 bases and 0 bases respectively, with 11 bases between them. The DNA of the CDR3 is TGTGCCAGCAGCAACGTACGAAGCTCCTACGAGCAGTACTTC. It yields the protein CASSNVRSSYEQYF. Full variable domain (missing parts from reference TRBV11-2 and TRBJ2-7): EAGVAQSPRYKIIEKRQSVAFWCNPISGHATLYWYQQILGQGPKLLIQFQNNGVVDDSQLPKDRFSAERLKGVDSTLKIQPAKLEDSAVYLCASSNVRSSYEQYFGPGTRLTVT.

The rearrangement joins TRBV5-1 to TRBJ2-5; possible D gene TRBD2, 5 bases. The ends were cut back, 5 bases at V and 4 bases at J, with 12 bases in the middle. From germline, CDR1 is SGHRS and CDR2 YFSETQ. CDR3 length equals 13 residues. CDR3 in DNA: TGCGCCAGCAGTTACAAACGGGGAGAGACCCAGTACTTC. Its protein product is CASSYKRGETQYF.

This rearrangement joins TRBV29-1 to TRBJ1-1; the D is unclear. The CDR3 consists of 11 residues. CDR1 and CDR2 from the germline V gene are SQVTM and ANQGSEA. Trimming removed 1 base at V and 7 bases at J, with 7 bases between. The CDR3, as DNA: TGCAGCGTTGAAGGTTCAGGTGAAGCTTTCTTT. This codes for CSVEGSGEAFF.

Here the CDR3 DNA reads TGCAGCGTTGTTAATCTTCTCTTGGCTCACAATGAGCAGTTCTTC. This sequence encodes CSVVNLLLAHNEQFF. The gene calls are TRBV29-1 and TRBJ2-1; D is unresolved. The V and J ends lost 4 bases and 5 bases respectively, with 18 bases between them. This CDR3 has 15 amino acids. Germline V CDR1 and CDR2: SQVTM, ANQGSEA.

The chain has TRBV5-1 and TRBJ2-7; D is perhaps TRBD1 (5 bases). Per germline, CDR1 SGHRS and CDR2 YFSETQ. V lost 4 bases to trimming and J lost 4 bases, with 15 bases between them. The CDR3 extends over 14 amino acids. CDR3 nucleotide sequence: TGCGCCAGCAGCAAACAGGTACCTCGTTACGAGCAGTACTTC. It yields the protein CASSKQVPRYEQYF.

In its sample, this clone was seen a few times. The chain combines TRBV23-1 with TRBJ1-6; no clear D gene. TRBV23-1 has ORF status, its function being uncertain. V lost 7 bases and J 14 bases, leaving 9 bases between the germline ends. The CDR3 contains 10 residues. The CDR3 DNA reads as TGCGCCAGCACCCATGGGGCCCTCCACTTT. Translating gives CASTHGALHF.

This clone was detected a few times. The V and J genes are TRBV13 and TRBJ2-1, with 8 bases that match TRBD2. Germline values: CDR1 PRHDT, CDR2 FYEKMQ (reference sequence). V shed 7 bases and J 4 bases; nucleotides not matched to a gene: 6. The CDR3 runs to 14 residues. CDR3 bases: TGTGCCAGCAACCTAGCGGGCGGATACAATGAGCAGTTCTTC. Translating gives CASNLAGGYNEQFF.

This clone occurred a few times. The genes are TRBV21-1 and TRBJ1-2; the table's D call TRBD1 went unverified against the DNA. TRBV21-1 is a pseudogene segment. This CDR3 is built from 17 residues. Here the CDR3 DNA reads TGTGCCAGCACACGCCGGGACAGACCCGCTCATAACTATGGCTACACCTTC. It specifies CASTRRDRPAHNYGYTF.